Below are 22 T cell receptor beta chains sequenced from a single sample in a study of T-cell memory formation after mild COVID-19. MiXCR was run by TCRdb on the 5' RACE reads, yielding one entry per CDR3 protein. The data contain about 600,000 distinct CDR3 sequences, about 20% of them singletons. The specimen was PBMCs or a T cell subset sorted from them (not recorded which). The receptors shown here come from an adult woman who had mild COVID-19 (a few samples of this study predate the infection). Cell type and time point are not known.

This clonotype turned up a few times. V usage is TRBV12-3 or TRBV12-4 and J usage is TRBJ2-1; D may be TRBD2 (6 bases). Trimming shortened V by 6 bases and J by 14 bases, and 17 bases separated the two germline ends. The CDR3 contains 12 residues. This CDR3 reads CASRPRDLEEFF. The CDR3 DNA reads as TGTGCCAGCAGACCCCGGGACTTAGAGGAGTTCTTC.

The rearrangement links TRBV9 to TRBJ2-1; D may be TRBD2 (7 bases). The CDR3 is 18 residues long. From germline, CDR1 is SGDLS and CDR2 YYNGEE. Deletions cut 4 bases from V and 8 bases from J, with 28 bases between. The CDR3 bases are TGTGCCAGCAGCTTCCCGGGGAGGGGACAACACTCGGGGGATGAGCAGTTCTTC. Translated, it gives CASSFPGRGQHSGDEQFF.

V and J are TRBV4-1 and TRBJ2-1; no firm D call. V lost 3 bases and J lost 8, with 17 bases in between. The CDR3 loop spans 15 amino acids. The germline gives CDR1 MGHRA, CDR2 YSYEKL. In nucleotides, the CDR3 is TGCGCCAGCAGCCAGACTCAAGGATGGTTTGATGAGCAGTTCTTC. Translation: CASSQTQGWFDEQFF.

V and J are TRBV7-9 and TRBJ1-2, with 9 bases identical to TRBD1. Trimming took 4 bases from V and 13 from J; bases not matched to a gene: 10. CDR3 length: 13 residues. Germline CDR1 SEHNR, CDR2 FQNEAQ (reference sequence). DNA for the CDR3: TGTGCCAGCAGCTCTGACAGGGGGTTCTATGTCACCTTC. Its protein is CASSSDRGFYVTF.

This clonotype was seen only a few times. The V and J genes are TRBV20-1 and TRBJ2-7, with D possibly called TRBD1 or TRBD2 (5 bases each). CDR1 DFQATT and CDR2 SNEGSKA come from the germline V gene (reference sequence). V was cut by 3 bases and J by 2 bases, with 20 bases left in between. The CDR3 has 16 residues. CDR3 nucleotide sequence: TGCAGTGCTAGCCCACTCCCCGGGACCGTAGCCTACGAGCAGTACTTC. Protein: CSASPLPGTVAYEQYF.

This clonotype occurred a few times. V gene TRBV12-3 or TRBV12-4 combines with J gene TRBJ2-1; 9 nucleotides agree with TRBD1. The trim removed 5 bases at V and 1 base at J, leaving 12 bases unmatched. The CDR3 contains 18 residues. CDR3 DNA sequence: TGTGCCAGCAGTACAAGACCCGGACAGGGGAATTCCTACAATGAGCAGTTCTTC. Encoded protein: CASSTRPGQGNSYNEQFF.

Only a few counts were recorded for this clonotype. The chain links TRBV7-9 to TRBJ2-7, with D perhaps TRBD1 (6 bases). Germline CDR1 and CDR2: SEHNR and FQNEAQ (reference sequence). V was clipped by 5 bases and J by 3 bases, with 26 bases between them. This CDR3 spans 18 amino acids. The CDR3 is CASSQGGSILNLFYEQYF. DNA of the CDR3: TGTGCCAGCAGCCAAGGGGGTTCGATACTTAATCTCTTCTACGAGCAGTACTTC.

This clonotype has more than one count but fewer than ten. The J gene is TRBJ2-2, the V gene TRBV9, with a tentative D call TRBD1 (5 bases). Trimming took off 0 bases at V and 4 bases at J, with 13 bases between the two ends. Germline V lookup: CDR1 SGDLS, CDR2 YYNGEE. The CDR3 is 16 amino acids. CDR3 residues: CASSVEPGIPTGELFF. The CDR3 DNA is TGTGCCAGCAGCGTAGAGCCAGGGATACCCACCGGGGAGCTGTTTTTT.

This chain uses TRBV5-1 with TRBJ2-6, with D possibly matching TRBD2 (7 bases). The germline V gene has CDR1 SGHRS and CDR2 YFSETQ. The CDR3 runs to 18 residues. The germline V and J ends were trimmed by 4 bases and 0 bases, with 17 bases remaining between them. CDR3 coding DNA: TGCGCCAGCAGCCTTCTTGCGGGGGCTTACTCTGGGGCCAACGTCCTGACTTTC. It is translated as CASSLLAGAYSGANVLTF.

V usage is TRBV19 and J usage is TRBJ2-6, with a possible D match to TRBD2 (6 bases). The CDR3 contains 17 residues. In germline, CDR1 is LNHDA, CDR2 SQIVND (reference sequence). V dropped 5 bases and J dropped 0 bases, with 14 bases sitting between them. Here the CDR3 reads CASSAEGSYSGANVLTF. The DNA of the CDR3 is TGTGCCAGTAGTGCGGAGGGGAGTTACTCTGGGGCCAACGTCCTGACTTTC.

In its sample, this clonotype was seen a few times. CDR3 amino acids: CASSYLPTGGNEKLFF. The CDR3 DNA is TGTGCCAGCAGTTATCTTCCGACAGGGGGAAATGAAAAACTGTTTTTT. This chain connects TRBV12-3 or TRBV12-4 to TRBJ1-4, with 9 bases lining up with TRBD1. J lost 5 bases, V lost 4 bases, and 8 bases had no gene match. The CDR3 has 16 amino acids.

DNA of the CDR3: TGTGCCAGCATCATTGGGTTAACCGGGGAGCTGTTTTTT. It translates to CASIIGLTGELFF. The V gene is TRBV6-1, the J gene TRBJ2-2; unclear D gene. CDR3 length: 13 amino acids. With 7 bases removed from V and 5 bases from J, the gap between germline ends came to 11 bases. Germline V gene sequence: CDR1 MNHNS, CDR2 SASEGT.

This chain uses TRBV12-3 or TRBV12-4 with TRBJ1-1; weak D call: TRBD1 (5 bases). This CDR3 has 12 amino acids. Trimming removed 3 bases at V and 7 bases at J, with 9 bases between. DNA of the CDR3: TGTGCCAGCAGTTTGGGGGGAAATGAAGCTTTCTTT. As protein: CASSLGGNEAFF.

The CDR3 DNA follows: TGTGCCAGCAGGGAGACAGATCGTAACAATGAGCAGTTCTTC. It codes for CASRETDRNNEQFF. V and J are TRBV11-1 and TRBJ2-1; perhaps TRBD1 as D (5 bases). This CDR3 has 14 amino acids. Germline CDR1 and CDR2: SGHAT and FQDESV (reference sequence). V dropped 6 bases and J dropped 5 bases, with 14 bases sitting between them.

The chain links TRBV20-1 to TRBJ2-3; 11 bases agree with TRBD2. There are 14 residues in the CDR3. Germline values: CDR1 DFQATT, CDR2 SNEGSKA (reference sequence). V shed 5 bases and J 2 bases; nucleotides not matched to a gene: 3. The CDR3 bases are TGCAGTGCTTTGACTAGCGGGGTCACAGATACGCAGTATTTT. It translates to CSALTSGVTDTQYF.

The chain carries TRBV7-9 and TRBJ2-1, with D tentatively TRBD2 (5 bases). This CDR3 contains 14 residues. Trimming removed 8 bases at V and 10 bases at J, with 21 bases between. Germline V gives CDR1 SEHNR, CDR2 FQNEAQ (reference sequence). CDR3: CASVREPLLVEQFF. CDR3 nucleotides: TGTGCCAGCGTAAGGGAGCCTCTTCTCGTCGAGCAGTTCTTC.

This clonotype has only a few counts. The chain joins TRBV20-1 to TRBJ1-6, with 8 bases identical to TRBD1. The length of the CDR3 is 15 residues. V shed 7 bases, J shed 7 bases, and the junction held 12 bases outside the gene matches. Germline V gene lookup returns CDR1 DFQATT and CDR2 SNEGSKA (reference sequence). The CDR3 spells CSVPAPTGANSPLHF. The DNA for the CDR3 is TGCAGTGTCCCGGCCCCGACAGGGGCGAATTCACCCCTCCACTTT.

The chain uses TRBV6-5 and TRBJ2-1; maybe TRBD2 (5 bases). Germline V gene sequence: CDR1 MNHEY, CDR2 SVGAGI. The V and J ends lost 0 bases and 9 bases respectively, with 9 bases between them. This CDR3 comprises 13 residues. CDR3 sequence reads: CASSYSIRGEQFF. The CDR3 DNA sequence: TGTGCCAGCAGTTACTCGATCCGGGGTGAGCAGTTCTTC.

This clonotype appeared many times. The V gene is TRBV7-3, the J gene TRBJ2-1; 12 bases align to TRBD2. V lost 2 bases, J lost 2 bases, and 7 bases stayed unmatched. The CDR3 loop spans 18 amino acids. Germline CDR1 SGHTA, CDR2 FQGTGA. The CDR3 here is CASSLDPASGRAYNEQFF. The CDR3 DNA reads TGTGCCAGCAGCTTAGATCCCGCTAGCGGGAGGGCCTACAATGAGCAGTTCTTC.

The table lists this clonotype with a few counts. The gene calls are TRBV24-1 and TRBJ2-5; TRBD1 is a possible D gene (5 bases). Germline V gene sequence: CDR1 KGHDR, CDR2 SFDVKD. Trimming pared 5 bases from V and 0 bases from J, leaving 15 bases between. This CDR3 comprises 16 residues. The CDR3 reads CATSARVGWYQETQYF. The CDR3 DNA is TGTGCCACCAGTGCCAGGGTAGGCTGGTACCAAGAGACCCAGTACTTC.

The chain links TRBV3-1 to TRBJ2-5; D is uncertain. V was cut by 0 bases and J by 4 bases, with 12 bases left in between. CDR3 length: 15 amino acids. Germline CDR1 is LGHDT and CDR2 is YNNKEL (reference sequence). The CDR3 nucleotides read TGTGCCAGCAGCCAAGAAGGCTACCGAGGAGAGACCCAGTACTTC. Protein product: CASSQEGYRGETQYF.

This clonotype turned up a few times. The V and J genes are TRBV6-5 and TRBJ2-7; a weak D match, TRBD2 (5 bases). The CDR3 extends over 16 amino acids. The V and J ends lost 2 bases and 2 bases respectively, with 16 bases between them. The germline CDR1 and CDR2 sequences are MNHEY and SVGAGI. Written as DNA, the CDR3 is TGTGCCAGCAGTTACCGGACGGGCGGGCCGACCTACGAGCAGTACTTC. Protein product: CASSYRTGGPTYEQYF.